This TCR beta chain comes out of a study of blood T cell repertoires in COVID-19. About the study: Samples taken during acute and convalescent COVID-19 were collected in the United States, Italy and Spain.

Libraries were prepared by immunoSEQ multiplex PCR; TCRdb keeps only in-frame clonotypes and omits some of them. The sample consists of about 120,000 clones, over 65% of them appearing once. This CDR3 comprises 14 residues. In germline, CDR1 is SQVTM, CDR2 ANQGSEA. The junction had 6 bases not matched to a gene; V was cut back by 4 bases and J by 4 bases. Material for sequencing was peripheral blood. The rearrangement links TRBV29-1 to TRBJ2-3; 9 bases fit TRBD1. This TCR was sampled from a man aged 55 to 70 with acute or convalescent COVID-19. CDR3 coding DNA: TGCAGCGTTGCGGGACAGGGTGGATCAGATACGCAGTATTTT. Protein: CSVAGQGGSDTQYF.